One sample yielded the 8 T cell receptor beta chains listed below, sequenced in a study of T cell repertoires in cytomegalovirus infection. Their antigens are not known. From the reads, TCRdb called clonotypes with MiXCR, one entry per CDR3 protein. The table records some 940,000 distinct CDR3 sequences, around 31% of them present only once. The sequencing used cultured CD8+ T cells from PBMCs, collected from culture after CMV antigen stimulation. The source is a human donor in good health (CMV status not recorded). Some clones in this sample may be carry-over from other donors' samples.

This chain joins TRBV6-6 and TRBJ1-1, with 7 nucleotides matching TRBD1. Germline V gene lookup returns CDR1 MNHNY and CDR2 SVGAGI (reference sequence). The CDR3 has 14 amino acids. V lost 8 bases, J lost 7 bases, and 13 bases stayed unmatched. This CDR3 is CASPGPGTVNEAFF. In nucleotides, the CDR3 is TGTGCCAGCCCAGGCCCCGGGACAGTGAATGAAGCTTTCTTT.

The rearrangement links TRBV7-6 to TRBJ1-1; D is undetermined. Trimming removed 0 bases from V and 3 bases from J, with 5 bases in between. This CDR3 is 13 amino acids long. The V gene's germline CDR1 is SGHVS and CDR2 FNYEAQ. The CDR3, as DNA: TGTGCCAGCAGCTTAGCCCCCCACACTGAAGCTTTCTTT. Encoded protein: CASSLAPHTEAFF.

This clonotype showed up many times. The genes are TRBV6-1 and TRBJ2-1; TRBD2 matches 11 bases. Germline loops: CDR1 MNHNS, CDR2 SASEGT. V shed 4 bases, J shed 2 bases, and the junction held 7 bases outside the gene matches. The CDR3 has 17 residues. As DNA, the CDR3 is TGTGCCAGCAGTGCCTTCCCTAGCGGGGGGCCCTACAATGAGCAGTTCTTC. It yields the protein CASSAFPSGGPYNEQFF.

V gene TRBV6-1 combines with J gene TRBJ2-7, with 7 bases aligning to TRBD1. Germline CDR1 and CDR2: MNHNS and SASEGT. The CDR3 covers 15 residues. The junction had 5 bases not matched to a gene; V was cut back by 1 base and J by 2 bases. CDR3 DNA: TGTGCCAGCAGTGAAGGACAGGGCCCAACCTACGAGCAGTACTTC. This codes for CASSEGQGPTYEQYF.

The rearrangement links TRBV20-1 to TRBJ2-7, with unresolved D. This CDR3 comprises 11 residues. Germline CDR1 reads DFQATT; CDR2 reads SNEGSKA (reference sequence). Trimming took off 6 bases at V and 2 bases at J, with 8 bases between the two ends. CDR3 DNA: TGCAGTGCCACGAGCGCCTACGAGCAGTACGTC. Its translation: CSATSAYEQYV.

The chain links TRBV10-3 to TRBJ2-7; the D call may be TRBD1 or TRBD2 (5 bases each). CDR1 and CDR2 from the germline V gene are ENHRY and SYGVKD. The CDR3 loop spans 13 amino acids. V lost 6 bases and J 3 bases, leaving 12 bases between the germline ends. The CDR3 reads CAIRPRDRYEQYF. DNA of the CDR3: TGTGCCATCAGGCCCCGGGACCGCTACGAGCAGTACTTC.

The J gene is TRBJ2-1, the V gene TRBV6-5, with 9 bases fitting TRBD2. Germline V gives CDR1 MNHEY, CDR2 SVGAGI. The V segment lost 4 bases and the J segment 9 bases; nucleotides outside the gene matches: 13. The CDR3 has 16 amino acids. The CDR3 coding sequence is TGTGCCAGCAGTTCCCCGGCTAGCGGGGTAAAGAGTGAGCAGTTCTTC. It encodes CASSSPASGVKSEQFF.

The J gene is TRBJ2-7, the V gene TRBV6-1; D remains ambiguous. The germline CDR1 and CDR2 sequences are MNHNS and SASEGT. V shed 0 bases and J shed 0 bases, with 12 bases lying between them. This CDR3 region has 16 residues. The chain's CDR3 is CASSEAPRPSSYEQYF. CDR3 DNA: TGTGCCAGCAGTGAAGCTCCGCGGCCAAGCTCCTACGAGCAGTACTTC.